This T cell receptor beta chain is from a study of shared clonotypes between healthy human individuals. Study-level background: Sampling drew on donors who were a couple of women and three men aged 18 to 49. Findings of the study overall: Estimated richness was generally greater in naive than memory subsets.

In this sample, this clone turned up once. Its antigen is still unknown. The CDR3 extends over 13 amino acids. V lost 1 base, J lost 5 bases, and 8 bases lay in between. CDR1 is SGHTA, CDR2 FQGNSA, per germline. The data were produced by immunoSEQ multiplex PCR, yet TCRdb's version contains in-frame clones alone and is incomplete. The sample holds approximately 2.5 million clones, under 95% seen once. The chain couples TRBV7-2 to TRBJ2-5; D remains unclear. Sequenced input: naive CD4+ T cells from PBMCs. Subset denoted: CD45RA+ positively selected. This TCR was recovered from a young man in good health. Some clones in this sample may be carry-over from other donors' samples. This CDR3 is CASSLGPSETQYF. For the CDR3, the DNA is TGTGCCAGCAGCTTAGGCCCTTCTGAGACCCAGTACTTC.